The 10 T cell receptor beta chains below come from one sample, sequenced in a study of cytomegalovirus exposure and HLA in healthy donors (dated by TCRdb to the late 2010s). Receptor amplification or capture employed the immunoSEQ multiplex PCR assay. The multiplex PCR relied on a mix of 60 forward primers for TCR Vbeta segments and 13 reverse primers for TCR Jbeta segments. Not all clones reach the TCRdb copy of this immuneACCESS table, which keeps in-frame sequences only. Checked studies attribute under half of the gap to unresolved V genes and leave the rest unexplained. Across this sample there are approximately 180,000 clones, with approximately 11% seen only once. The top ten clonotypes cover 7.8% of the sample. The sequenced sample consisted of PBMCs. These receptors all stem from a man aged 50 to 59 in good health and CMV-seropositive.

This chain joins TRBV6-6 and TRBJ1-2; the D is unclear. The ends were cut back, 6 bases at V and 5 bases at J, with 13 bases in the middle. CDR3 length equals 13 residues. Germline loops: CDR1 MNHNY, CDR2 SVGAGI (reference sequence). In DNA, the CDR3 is TGTGCCAGCAGCCCCTTCGGAGGATATGGCTACACCTTC. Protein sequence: CASSPFGGYGYTF.

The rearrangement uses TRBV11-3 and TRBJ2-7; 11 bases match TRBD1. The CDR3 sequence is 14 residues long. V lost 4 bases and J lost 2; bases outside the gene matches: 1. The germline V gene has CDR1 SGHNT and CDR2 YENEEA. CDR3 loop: CASSSGQGAYEQYF. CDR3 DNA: TGTGCCAGCAGCTCGGGACAGGGGGCCTACGAGCAGTACTTC.

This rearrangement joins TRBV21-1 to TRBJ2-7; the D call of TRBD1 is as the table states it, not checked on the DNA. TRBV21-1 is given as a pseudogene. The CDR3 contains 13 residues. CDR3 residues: CASVFRVPYEQYV. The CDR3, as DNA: TGTGCCAGCGTTTTCAGGGTCCCTTACGAGCAGTACGTC.

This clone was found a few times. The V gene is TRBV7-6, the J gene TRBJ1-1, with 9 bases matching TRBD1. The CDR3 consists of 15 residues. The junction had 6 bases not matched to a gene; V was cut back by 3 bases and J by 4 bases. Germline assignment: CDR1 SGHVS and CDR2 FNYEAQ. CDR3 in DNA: TGTGCCAGCAGCTTCCCCGGACAGGGGACCACTGAAGCTTTCTTT. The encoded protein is CASSFPGQGTTEAFF.

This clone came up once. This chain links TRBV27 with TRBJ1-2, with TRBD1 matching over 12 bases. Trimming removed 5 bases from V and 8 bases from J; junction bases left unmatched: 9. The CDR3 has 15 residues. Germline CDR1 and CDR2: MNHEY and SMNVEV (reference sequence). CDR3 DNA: TGTGCCAGCAGTCCTCGAGGGACAGGGGGCGACGGCTACACCTTC. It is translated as CASSPRGTGGDGYTF.

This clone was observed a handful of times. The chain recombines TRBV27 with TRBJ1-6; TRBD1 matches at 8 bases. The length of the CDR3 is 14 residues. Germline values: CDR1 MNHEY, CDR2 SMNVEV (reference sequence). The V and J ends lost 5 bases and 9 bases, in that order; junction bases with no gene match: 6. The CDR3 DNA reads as TGTGCCAGCAGTCCAGGGGGCCGGGGTTCACCCCTCCACTTT. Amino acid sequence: CASSPGGRGSPLHF.

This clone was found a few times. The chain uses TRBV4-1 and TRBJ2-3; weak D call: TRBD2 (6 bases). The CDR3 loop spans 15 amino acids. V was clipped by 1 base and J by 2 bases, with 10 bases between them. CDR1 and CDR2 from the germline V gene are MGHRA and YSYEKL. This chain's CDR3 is CASSQASGFTDTQYF. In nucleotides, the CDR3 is TGCGCCAGCAGCCAAGCCAGCGGGTTCACAGATACGCAGTATTTT.

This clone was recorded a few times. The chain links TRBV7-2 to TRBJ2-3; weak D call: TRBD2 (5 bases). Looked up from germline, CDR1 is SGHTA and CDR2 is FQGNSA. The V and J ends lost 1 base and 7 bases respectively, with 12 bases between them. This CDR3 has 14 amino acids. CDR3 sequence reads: CASSLVAGRNTQYF. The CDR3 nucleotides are TGTGCCAGCAGCTTAGTGGCGGGCCGAAATACGCAGTATTTT.

The CDR3, as DNA: TGCGCCAGCAGCAGCCCCGGGGGAGGCGGGGAGCTGTTTTTT. It translates to CASSSPGGGGELFF. The gene calls are TRBV5-1 and TRBJ2-2, with D possibly TRBD2 on 6 matching bases. The germline V gene encodes CDR1 SGHRS and CDR2 YFSETQ. The CDR3 is 14 residues long. Trimming removed 4 bases from V and 7 bases from J, with 14 bases in between.

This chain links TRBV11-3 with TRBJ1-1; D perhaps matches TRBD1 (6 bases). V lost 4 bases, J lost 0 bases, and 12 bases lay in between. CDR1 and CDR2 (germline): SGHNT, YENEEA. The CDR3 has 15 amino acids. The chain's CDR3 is CASSSTGTMNTEAFF. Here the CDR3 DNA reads TGTGCCAGCAGCTCAACCGGGACAATGAACACTGAAGCTTTCTTT. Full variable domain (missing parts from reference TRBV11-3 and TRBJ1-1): EAGVVQSPRYKIIEKKQPVAFWCNPISGHNTLYWYLQNLGQGPELLIRYENEEAVDDSQLPKDRFSAERLKGVDSTLKIQPAELGDSAVYLCASSSTGTMNTEAFFGQGTRLTVV.